This T cell receptor beta chain emerged from a study of blood T cell repertoires in COVID-19. Study in general: The United States, Italy and Spain provided the acute and convalescent COVID-19 samples.

Data came from immunoSEQ multiplex PCR; TCRdb stores just in-frame clones and leaves some out. The top ten clones hold just over 0.85% of a sample with roughly 400,000 clones, more than 85% of them seen once. A note on this clone: This sample includes further DNA sequences coding for the same CDR3.

CDR1 and CDR2 (germline): ENHRY, SYGVKD. The germline V and J ends were trimmed by 10 bases and 4 bases, with 11 bases remaining between them. The CDR3 covers 12 residues. This TCR was recovered from a middle-aged woman who had been exposed to COVID-19. V and J are TRBV10-3 and TRBJ1-5; possibly TRBD1 for D (6 bases). Input material: PBMCs or T cells enriched from blood (not recorded which). CDR3 sequence (DNA): TGTGCCACCGGACAGCCGAATCAGCCCCAGCATTTT. Its protein product is CATGQPNQPQHF.